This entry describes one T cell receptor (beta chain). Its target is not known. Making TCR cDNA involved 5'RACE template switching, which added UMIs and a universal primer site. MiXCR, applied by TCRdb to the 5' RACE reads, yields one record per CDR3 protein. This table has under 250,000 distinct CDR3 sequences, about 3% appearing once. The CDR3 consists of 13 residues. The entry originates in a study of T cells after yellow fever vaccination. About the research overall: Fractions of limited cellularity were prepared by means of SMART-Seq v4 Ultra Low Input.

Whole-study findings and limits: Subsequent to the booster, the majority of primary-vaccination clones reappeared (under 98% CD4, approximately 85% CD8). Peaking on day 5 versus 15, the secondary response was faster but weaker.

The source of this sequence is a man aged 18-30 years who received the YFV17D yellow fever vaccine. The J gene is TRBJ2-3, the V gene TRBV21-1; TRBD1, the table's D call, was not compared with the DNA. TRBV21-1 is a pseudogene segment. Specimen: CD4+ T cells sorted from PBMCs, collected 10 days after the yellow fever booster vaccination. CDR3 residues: CASREGRTDRQFF. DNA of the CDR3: TGTGCCAGCAGGGAGGGGCGGACAGATAGGCAGTTTTTT.